This T cell receptor (beta chain) was documented in a study of blood T cells in healthy people across ages. The study's findings and limits: Greater diversity and more naive CD4+ cells were seen in long-lived donors than in aged donors.

Ten or more counts support this clonotype. Its antigen remains unknown. A sample-barcoded 5' primer and a J-beta primer mix were used in a second PCR of roughly 6 to 12 cycles. A single record per CDR3 protein comes from TCRdb applying MiXCR to the 5' RACE reads. The repertoire holds about 650,000 distinct CDR3 sequences, with about 30% as singletons. CDR3 length: 12 residues. In germline, CDR1 is DFQATT, CDR2 SNEGSKA (reference sequence). V gave up 6 bases and J gave up 1 base, with 10 bases separating them. The TCR sequence derives from a woman older than 75 in good health. The chain links TRBV20-1 to TRBJ2-7, with D possibly matching TRBD2 (6 bases). Sequenced: blood. This CDR3 is CSARDFSYEQYF. The CDR3 region has the DNA TGCAGTGCGAGGGACTTTTCCTACGAGCAGTACTTC.